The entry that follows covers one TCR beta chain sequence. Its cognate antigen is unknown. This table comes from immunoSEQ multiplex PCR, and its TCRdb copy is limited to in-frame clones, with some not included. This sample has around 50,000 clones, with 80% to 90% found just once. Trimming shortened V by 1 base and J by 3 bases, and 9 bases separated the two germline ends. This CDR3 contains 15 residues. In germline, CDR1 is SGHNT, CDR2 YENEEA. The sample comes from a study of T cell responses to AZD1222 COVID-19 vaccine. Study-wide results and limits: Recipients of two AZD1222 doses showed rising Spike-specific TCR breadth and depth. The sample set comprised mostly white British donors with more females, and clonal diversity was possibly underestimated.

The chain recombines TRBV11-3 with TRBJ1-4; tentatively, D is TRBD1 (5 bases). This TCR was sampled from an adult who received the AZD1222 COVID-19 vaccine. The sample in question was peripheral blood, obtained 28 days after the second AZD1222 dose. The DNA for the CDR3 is TGTGCCAGCAGCTTAGGAGGGGCAGCTAATGAAAAACTGTTTTTT. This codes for CASSLGGAANEKLFF.